A single count supports the clone carrying this TCR beta chain. Its antigen is currently unknown. Regarding time point: cycle 4 day 1 (C4D1), after less than 7 weeks of nivolumab. All trial patients relapsed after autologous stem cell transplantation. Thawed PBMCs yielded CD4+ T cells through magnetic negative selection. The data stem from a study of PD-1 blockade in classical Hodgkin lymphoma. This CDR3 is built from 15 residues. Germline-derived CDR1 and CDR2 are SGHNT and YYREEE (reference sequence). Germline trimming cut 1 base from V and 3 bases from J; bases unmatched to any gene: 2. Clones were read by immunoSEQ multiplex PCR, and TCRdb kept only the in-frame ones, dropping some. Counted here are around 4,900 clones, around three quarters occurring once; the ten biggest clones make up 3.4%. Study-wide results and caveats: Nothing has yet pinned down what causes the repertoire differences, possibly disease activity or prior therapy. CD4+ TCR diversity climbed significantly by C4D1, unlike CD8+ TCR diversity. It was reported that newly diagnosed patients had less baseline TCR diversity than healthy donors.

The receptor comes from a human donor with classical Hodgkin lymphoma. Sample: CD4+ T cells from blood, taken before the fourth cycle of nivolumab. The rearrangement links TRBV5-4 to TRBJ1-4; TRBD1 aligns across 8 bases. CDR3 bases: TGTGCCAGCAGCTTGAAGACAGGGGCTAATGAAAAACTGTTTTTT. It yields the protein CASSLKTGANEKLFF.